Only a few counts were recorded for the clone carrying this T cell receptor beta chain. The protocol was immunoSEQ multiplex PCR, while the TCRdb copy is restricted to in-frame clones and leaves out a portion. The repertoire holds about 130,000 clones, with over 80% as singletons. The entry originates in a study of blood T cell repertoires in COVID-19. This CDR3 has 13 residues. V shed 0 bases and J shed 4 bases, with 5 bases lying between them. Germline assignment: CDR1 SGHRS and CDR2 YFSETQ. Clinical history reported by participants formed the basis on which cohorts were assigned. Recovery meant two consecutive negative NP/OP PCR tests, professional clearance, or resolved symptoms.

The rearrangement links TRBV5-1 to TRBJ2-1, with D possibly TRBD1 on 5 matching bases. This clonotype originated in a man aged 30-40 years who had recovered from COVID-19. The specimen was PBMCs or T cells enriched from blood (not recorded which). This chain's CDR3 is CASSLDRYNEQFF. The DNA of the CDR3 is TGCGCCAGCAGCTTGGACAGGTACAATGAGCAGTTCTTC.